These 21 T cell receptor beta chains originate from one sample sequenced in a study of OX40 agonist ivuxolimab in advanced cancers. Produced via immunoSEQ multiplex PCR; TCRdb's table is partial and in-frame only. Among fewer than 30,000 clones listed, 88% were seen once. Sequenced material: CD4+ or CD8+ T cells sorted from blood, taken in a trial of the OX40 agonist ivuxolimab. These receptors originate from an adult with an advanced solid tumor such as melanoma, head and neck, liver or kidney cancer.

The chain carries TRBV6-6 and TRBJ2-3; no clear D. Trimming stripped 5 bases from V and 3 bases from J, with 9 bases between. There are 13 residues in the CDR3. CDR1 and CDR2 from the germline V gene are MNHNY and SVGAGI (reference sequence). CDR3 DNA sequence: TGTGCCAGCAGTCTAAAGATAACAGATACGCAGTATTTT. Residues: CASSLKITDTQYF.

This chain uses TRBV18 with TRBJ2-2, with a tentative D call TRBD1 (6 bases). With 2 bases removed from V and 7 bases from J, the gap between germline ends came to 11 bases. Per germline, CDR1 KGHSH and CDR2 LQKENI. CDR3 length: 14 amino acids. CDR3 sequence reads: CASSPGGKNGELFF. CDR3 bases: TGTGCCAGCTCACCAGGGGGCAAGAACGGGGAGCTGTTTTTT.

The V call is TRBV4-3, the J call TRBJ1-2, with 7 bases lining up with TRBD1. The CDR3 sequence is 16 residues long. Germline V CDR1 and CDR2: LGHNA, YSLEER. Germline trimming cut 0 bases from V and 5 bases from J; bases unmatched to any gene: 9. The CDR3, as DNA: TGCGCCAGCAGCCAAGATCGTAGGGACAGTCCATATGGCTACACCTTC. Translating it yields CASSQDRRDSPYGYTF.

The chain employs TRBV5-8 and TRBJ1-6, with TRBD1 matching 9 bases. V lost 4 bases, J lost 4 bases, and 9 bases stayed unmatched. Germline CDR1 is SGHTS and CDR2 is YDEGEE. The CDR3 covers 17 residues. CDR3 protein: CASSAWTGEIYNSPLHF. Here the CDR3 DNA reads TGTGCCAGCAGCGCCTGGACAGGGGAAATTTATAATTCACCCCTCCACTTT.

V and J are TRBV2 and TRBJ2-5; 7 nucleotides line up with TRBD2. The CDR3 totals 12 residues. Germline V gives CDR1 SNHLY, CDR2 FYNNEI. With 6 bases clipped from V and 5 bases from J, the junction kept 3 bases outside the gene matches. The CDR3 coding sequence is TGTGCCAGCAGGGGGGGAGGGGAGACCCAGTACTTC. Translated: CASRGGGETQYF.

This clone was seen a single time. This chain uses TRBV29-1 with TRBJ1-3, with D possibly being TRBD1 (5 bases). The germline V gene encodes CDR1 SQVTM and CDR2 ANQGSEA. The CDR3 is made up of 14 amino acids. The germline V and J ends were trimmed by 5 bases and 0 bases, with 11 bases remaining between them. CDR3 nucleotides: TGCAGCGTTTCTTCAGGGATCTCTGGAAACACCATATATTTT. As protein: CSVSSGISGNTIYF.

The chain carries TRBV28 and TRBJ1-1, with 8 bases aligning to TRBD1. Losses at the gene ends were 7 bases for V and 5 bases for J; bases not matched to a gene: 9. The length of the CDR3 is 14 residues. CDR1 and CDR2 from the germline V gene are MDHEN and SYDVKM. The CDR3: CASKTLQGVTEAFF. The CDR3 DNA sequence: TGTGCCAGCAAAACCCTACAGGGGGTAACTGAAGCTTTCTTT.

V is TRBV2 and J is TRBJ2-1, with D possibly being TRBD1 (6 bases). The CDR3 is made up of 16 amino acids. Trimming removed 5 bases at V and 0 bases at J, with 14 bases between. CDR1 and CDR2 from the germline V gene are SNHLY and FYNNEI. CDR3 amino acids: CASSKITGSSYNEQFF. CDR3 DNA sequence: TGTGCCAGCAGTAAGATAACAGGGAGCTCCTACAATGAGCAGTTCTTC.

The chain combines TRBV6-6 with TRBJ1-5; D perhaps matches TRBD1 (5 bases). With 7 bases removed from V and 7 bases from J, the gap between germline ends came to 14 bases. CDR1 and CDR2 (germline): MNHNY, SVGAGI (reference sequence). The CDR3 has 13 residues. The CDR3 sequence: CASTPRVEQPQHF. The CDR3 DNA reads as TGTGCCAGCACCCCCAGGGTGGAGCAGCCCCAGCATTTT.

The V and J genes are TRBV2 and TRBJ2-1, with 8 bases matching TRBD1. Trimming at V came to 4 bases and at J to 10 bases, leaving 12 bases not matched to a gene. Germline CDR1 and CDR2: SNHLY and FYNNEI. This CDR3 comprises 15 residues. This CDR3 reads CASSVEQGGDLEQFF. In DNA form, the CDR3 reads TGTGCCAGCAGTGTTGAACAGGGGGGCGATTTGGAGCAGTTCTTC.

This chain joins TRBV7-9 and TRBJ2-1; 8 bases line up with TRBD1. The CDR3 is made up of 15 amino acids. CDR1 and CDR2 (germline): SEHNR, FQNEAQ (reference sequence). J gave up 4 bases and V 6 bases, and 8 bases lay outside the gene matches. CDR3 amino acids: CASRRRTGWYNEQFF. In DNA, the CDR3 is TGTGCCAGCAGGAGAAGGACAGGGTGGTACAATGAGCAGTTCTTC.

This chain connects TRBV4-1 to TRBJ2-1; 12 bases match TRBD2. The CDR3 loop spans 14 amino acids. Trimming took 6 bases from V and 5 from J; bases not matched to a gene: 2. Germline CDR1 MGHRA, CDR2 YSYEKL. The CDR3 coding sequence is TGCGCCAGCAGAAGGACTAGCGGGAACAATGAGCAGTTCTTC. Protein: CASRRTSGNNEQFF.

The V call is TRBV11-2, the J call TRBJ2-1; D remains unclear. The CDR3 consists of 12 residues. The V end was cut by 5 bases, the J end by 4 bases, with 6 bases between. CDR1 is SGHAT and CDR2 is FQNNGV in the germline V gene. Here the CDR3 reads CASSGSYNEQFF. CDR3 sequence (DNA): TGTGCCAGCAGCGGGTCGTACAATGAGCAGTTCTTC.

The V gene is TRBV19, the J gene TRBJ2-3; tentative D call: TRBD1 (6 bases). Trimming cost V 5 bases and J 0 bases, with 12 bases left between them. CDR1 LNHDA and CDR2 SQIVND come from the germline V gene (reference sequence). This CDR3 contains 15 residues. DNA for the CDR3: TGTGCCAGTAGTGCTAGGACAGTTAGCACAGATACGCAGTATTTT. Translation: CASSARTVSTDTQYF. Filled out from reference TRBV19 and TRBJ2-3, the complete variable domain reads DGGITQSPKYLFRKEGQNVTLSCEQNLNHDAMYWYRQDPGQGLRLIYYSQIVNDFQKGDIAEGYSVSREKKESFPLTVTSAQKNPTAFYLCASSARTVSTDTQYFGPGTRLTVL.

The V call is TRBV10-1, the J call TRBJ2-3; TRBD2 aligns across 10 bases. V dropped 3 bases and J dropped 4; count of bases not matched to a gene: 4. This CDR3 comprises 15 residues. Germline V lookup: CDR1 WNHNN, CDR2 SYGVQD (reference sequence). The CDR3 DNA reads TGCGCCAGCAGTGAAGTAGCGGGAGGTCCAGATACGCAGTATTTT. Translated: CASSEVAGGPDTQYF.

The chain carries TRBV2 and TRBJ1-6, with 7 bases that match TRBD1. Germline lookup yields CDR1 SNHLY and CDR2 FYNNEI. The ends lost 8 bases at V and 7 bases at J; junction bases unmatched: 5. The CDR3 has 13 residues. The CDR3 region has the DNA TGTGCCAGCTCTCAGGACAGGAATTCACCCCTCCACTTT. Translating gives CASSQDRNSPLHF.

This clone has a single count. V is TRBV5-5 and J is TRBJ2-1; D may match TRBD1 or TRBD2 (5 bases each). Germline V gene sequence: CDR1 SGHKS, CDR2 YYEKEE (reference sequence). Trimming removed 3 bases at V and 8 bases at J, with 18 bases between. The length of the CDR3 is 15 residues. In DNA, the CDR3 is TGTGCCAGCAGCTCGGGACCTCAGCCCCGCGATGAGCAGTTCTTC. Its protein product is CASSSGPQPRDEQFF.

This rearrangement joins TRBV28 to TRBJ1-5, with 7 bases lining up with TRBD1. Germline trimming cut 5 bases from V and 2 bases from J; bases unmatched to any gene: 3. This CDR3 is 14 amino acids long. Germline lookup yields CDR1 MDHEN and CDR2 SYDVKM. The CDR3 reads CASSPGTGNQPQHF. DNA for the CDR3: TGTGCCAGCAGTCCTGGGACAGGCAATCAGCCCCAGCATTTT.

The chain is built from TRBV4-1 and TRBJ2-2, with TRBD1 matching over 12 bases. From germline, CDR1 is MGHRA and CDR2 YSYEKL. The CDR3 runs to 18 residues. Losses at the gene ends were 8 bases for V and 5 bases for J; bases not matched to a gene: 15. The CDR3 is CASRRSLGTGGKTGELFF. The CDR3 bases are TGCGCCAGCCGCCGATCCCTCGGGACAGGGGGCAAAACCGGGGAGCTGTTTTTT.

The J gene is TRBJ1-1, the V gene TRBV7-6, with TRBD1 identical over 7 bases. The trim removed 5 bases at V and 4 bases at J, leaving 4 bases unmatched. The CDR3 is 13 amino acids. Per the germline V gene, CDR1 is SGHVS and CDR2 is FNYEAQ. CDR3 loop: CASSPGTVTEAFF. The CDR3 DNA follows: TGTGCCAGCAGCCCTGGGACAGTCACTGAAGCTTTCTTT.

The V gene is TRBV14, the J gene TRBJ1-2; D may be TRBD1 (5 bases). This CDR3 has 15 amino acids. Germline CDR1 reads SGHDN; CDR2 reads FVKESK. Trimming cost V 1 base and J 4 bases, with 13 bases left between them. The CDR3 sequence is CASSQVGGIFYGYTF. The CDR3 region has the DNA TGTGCCAGCAGCCAAGTCGGGGGAATCTTCTATGGCTACACCTTC.